The clone carrying this TCR beta chain has a count of ten or more. V gave up 1 base and J gave up 5 bases; unmatched junction bases: 11. The germline gives CDR1 LNHNV, CDR2 YYDKDF (reference sequence). The CDR3 totals 17 residues. Attachment of unique molecular identifiers to individual cDNA molecules was performed. TCRdb re-derived calls from the 5' RACE reads in MiXCR, one entry per CDR3 protein. The profile shows approximately 69,000 distinct CDR3 sequences, over 10% of them singletons. These data originate in a study of early T cells in non-severe SARS-CoV-2 infection. Study-wide context: Bulk RNA taken from unsorted whole blood was sequenced, leaving chains unpaired.

The sequence was obtained from an adult who was a healthcare worker with PCR-confirmed SARS-CoV-2 infection or an uninfected control (not recorded which). The starting material was whole blood, obtained at baseline. The chain couples TRBV15 to TRBJ2-4, with 7 bases that match TRBD2. The CDR3 here is CATSRALGLEGQNIQYF. The CDR3 nucleotides are TGTGCCACCAGCAGAGCCTTAGGACTAGAAGGGCAAAACATTCAGTACTTC.